Sequencing of this T cell receptor beta chain was carried out in a study of neurological immune-mediated disorders. Broader study findings: None of the CDR3 amino acid sequences of expanded clones recurred across subjects, suggesting private repertoires in all groups.

cDNA synthesis was performed by 5'RACE with 10-nucleotide random UMIs. TCRdb used MiXCR to reprocess the 5' RACE reads, holding one entry per CDR3 protein. The top ten clones hold approximately 2.4% of a sample with tens of thousands of distinct CDR3 sequences, over 2% of them seen once. The CDR3 spans 15 residues. The V end was cut by 3 bases, the J end by 1 base, with 9 bases between. Germline CDR1 reads KGHSH; CDR2 reads LQKENI. This clonotype was seen at least ten times. The target antigen is unknown. This receptor was identified in a man aged 45-65 years with multiple sclerosis. This chain links TRBV18 with TRBJ2-2, with D uncertain. The source material was PBMCs. CDR3 in amino acids: CASSPESQNTGELFF. CDR3 nucleotides: TGTGCCAGCTCACCGGAGTCACAGAACACCGGGGAGCTGTTTTTT.